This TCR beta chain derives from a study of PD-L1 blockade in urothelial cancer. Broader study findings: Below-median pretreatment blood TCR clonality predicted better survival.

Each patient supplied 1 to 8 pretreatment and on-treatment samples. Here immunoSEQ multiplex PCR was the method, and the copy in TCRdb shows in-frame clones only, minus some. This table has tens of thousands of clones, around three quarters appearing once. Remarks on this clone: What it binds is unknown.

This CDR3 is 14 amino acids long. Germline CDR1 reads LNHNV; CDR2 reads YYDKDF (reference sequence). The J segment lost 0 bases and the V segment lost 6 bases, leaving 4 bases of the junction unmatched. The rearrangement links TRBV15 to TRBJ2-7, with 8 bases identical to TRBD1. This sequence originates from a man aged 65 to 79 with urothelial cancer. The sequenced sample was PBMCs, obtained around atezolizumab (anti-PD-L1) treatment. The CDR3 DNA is TGTGCCACCAGAAGGACAGGGAGCTCCTACGAGCAGTACTTC. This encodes CATRRTGSSYEQYF.